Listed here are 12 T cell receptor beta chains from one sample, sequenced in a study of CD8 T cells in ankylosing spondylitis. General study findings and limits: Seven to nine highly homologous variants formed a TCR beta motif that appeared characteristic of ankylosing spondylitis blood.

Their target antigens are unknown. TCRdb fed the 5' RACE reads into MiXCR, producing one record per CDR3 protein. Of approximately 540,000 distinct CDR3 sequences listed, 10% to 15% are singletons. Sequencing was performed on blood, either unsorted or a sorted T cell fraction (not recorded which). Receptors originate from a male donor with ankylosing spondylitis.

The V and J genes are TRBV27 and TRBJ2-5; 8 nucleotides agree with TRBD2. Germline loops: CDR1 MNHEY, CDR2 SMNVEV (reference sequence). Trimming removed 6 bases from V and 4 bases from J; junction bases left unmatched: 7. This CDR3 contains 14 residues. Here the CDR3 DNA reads TGTGCCAGCAGACGGACTAGCTTGCCAGAGACCCAGTACTTC. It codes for CASRRTSLPETQYF.

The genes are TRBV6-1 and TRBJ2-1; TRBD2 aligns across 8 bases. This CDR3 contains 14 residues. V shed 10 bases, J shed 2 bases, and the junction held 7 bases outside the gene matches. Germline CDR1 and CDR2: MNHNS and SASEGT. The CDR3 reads CATGGAGAYNEQFF. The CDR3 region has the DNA TGTGCCACCGGGGGAGCGGGAGCCTACAATGAGCAGTTCTTC.

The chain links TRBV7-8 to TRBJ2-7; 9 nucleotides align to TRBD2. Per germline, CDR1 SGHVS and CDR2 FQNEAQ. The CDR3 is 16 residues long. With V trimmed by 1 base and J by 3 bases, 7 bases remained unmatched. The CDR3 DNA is TGTGCCAGCAGCTTAGTTCTTTCTAGCGGGGACTACGAGCAGTACTTC. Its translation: CASSLVLSSGDYEQYF.

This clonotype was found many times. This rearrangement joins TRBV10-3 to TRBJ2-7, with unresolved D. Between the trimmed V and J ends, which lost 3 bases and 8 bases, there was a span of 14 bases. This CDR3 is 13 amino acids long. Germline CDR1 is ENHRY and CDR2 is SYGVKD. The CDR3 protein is CAISDSPPGKQYF. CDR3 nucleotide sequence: TGTGCCATCAGTGATTCCCCCCCTGGAAAGCAGTACTTC.

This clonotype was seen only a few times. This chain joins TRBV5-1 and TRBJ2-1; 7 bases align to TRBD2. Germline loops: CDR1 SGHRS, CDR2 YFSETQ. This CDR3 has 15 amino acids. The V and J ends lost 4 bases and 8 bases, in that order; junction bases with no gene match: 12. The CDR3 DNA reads TGCGCCAGCAGCCCTAGCGGACGGGGATCGGATGAGCAGTTCTTC. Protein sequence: CASSPSGRGSDEQFF.

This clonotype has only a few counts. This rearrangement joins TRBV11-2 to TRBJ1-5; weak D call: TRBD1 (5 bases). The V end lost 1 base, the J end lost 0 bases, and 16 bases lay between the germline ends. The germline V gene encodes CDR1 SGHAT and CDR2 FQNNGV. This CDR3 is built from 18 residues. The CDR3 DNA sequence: TGTGCCAGCAGCTTAGGATCCGGGGGTCCCCTTAGCAATCAGCCCCAGCATTTT. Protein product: CASSLGSGGPLSNQPQHF.

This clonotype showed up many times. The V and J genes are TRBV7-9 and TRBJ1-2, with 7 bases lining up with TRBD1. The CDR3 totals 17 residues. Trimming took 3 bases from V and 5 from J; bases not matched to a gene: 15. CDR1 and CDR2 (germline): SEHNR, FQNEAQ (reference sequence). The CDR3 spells CASSFPVWGTEAYGYTF. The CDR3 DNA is TGTGCCAGCAGCTTCCCGGTATGGGGGACAGAAGCTTATGGCTACACCTTC.

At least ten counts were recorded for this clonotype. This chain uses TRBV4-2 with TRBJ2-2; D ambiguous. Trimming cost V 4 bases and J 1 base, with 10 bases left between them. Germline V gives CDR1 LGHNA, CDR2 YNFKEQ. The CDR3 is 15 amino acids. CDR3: CASSLVPENTGELFF. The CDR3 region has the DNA TGTGCCAGCAGCCTCGTCCCAGAGAACACCGGGGAGCTGTTTTTT.

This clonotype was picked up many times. CDR3 in amino acids: CASSSTSGVYNEQFF. The CDR3 DNA follows: TGTGCCAGCAGCAGTACTAGCGGGGTTTACAATGAGCAGTTCTTC. V and J are TRBV4-2 and TRBJ2-1; 10 nucleotides line up with TRBD2. The V gene's germline CDR1 is LGHNA and CDR2 YNFKEQ. Trimming at V came to 5 bases and at J to 4 bases, leaving 5 bases not matched to a gene. This CDR3 spans 15 amino acids.

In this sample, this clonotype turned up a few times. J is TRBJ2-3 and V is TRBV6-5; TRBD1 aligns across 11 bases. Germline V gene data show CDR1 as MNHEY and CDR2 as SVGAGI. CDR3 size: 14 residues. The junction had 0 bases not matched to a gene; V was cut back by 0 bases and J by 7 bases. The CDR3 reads CASSYSDRGHTQYF. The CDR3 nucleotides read TGTGCCAGCAGTTACTCGGACAGGGGGCATACGCAGTATTTT.

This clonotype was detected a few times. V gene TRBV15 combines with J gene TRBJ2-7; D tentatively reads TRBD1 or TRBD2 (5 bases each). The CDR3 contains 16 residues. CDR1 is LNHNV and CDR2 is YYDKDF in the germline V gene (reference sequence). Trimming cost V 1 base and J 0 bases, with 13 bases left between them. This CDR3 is CATSRVGTESSYEQYF. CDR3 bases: TGTGCCACCAGCAGAGTCGGGACCGAATCCTCCTACGAGCAGTACTTC.

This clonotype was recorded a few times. CDR3 loop: CASSPVAGYTGELFF. DNA of the CDR3: TGTGCCAGCAGTCCCGTAGCGGGCTACACCGGGGAGCTGTTTTTT. The V and J genes are TRBV7-6 and TRBJ2-2; 7 positions match TRBD2. Germline CDR1 and CDR2: SGHVS and FNYEAQ. CDR3 length equals 15 residues. The J segment lost 3 bases and the V segment lost 6 bases, leaving 7 bases of the junction unmatched.